There are a few counts of the clone carrying this T cell receptor (beta chain). What it binds is not known. RNA transcripts provided the template for amplifying TCR beta CDR3 regions. HTBI-primed RT-PCR formed the first round, and a multiplex PCR formed the second. TCRdb called the multiplex PCR reads again in MiXCR, with one record for every CDR3 protein. This table has approximately 1.2 million distinct CDR3 sequences, roughly 35% appearing once. This entry is derived from a study of Graves' ophthalmopathy and Graves' hyperthyroidism. Whole-study results and caveats: Blood also held most thyroid clonotypes expanded above 0.001 frequency.

J gave up 2 bases and V 4 bases, and 6 bases lay outside the gene matches. CDR1 is SGHRS, CDR2 YFSETQ, per germline. This CDR3 spans 15 amino acids. Sequencing input: peripheral blood or thyroid tissue (not recorded which). J is TRBJ2-7 and V is TRBV5-1; 10 positions agree with TRBD1. The TCR originated in an adult man with Graves' hyperthyroidism. CDR3 loop: CASSGGTGVTYEQYF. The CDR3 nucleotides read TGCGCCAGCAGCGGAGGGACAGGGGTGACCTACGAGCAGTACTTC.